Described below is a single TCR beta chain sequence and its context. Its recognized antigen is unknown. No qualities accompany the bases; no much larger clone lies one base away. The immunoSEQ Assay was used to sequence TCRbeta CDR3 regions. After extraction, genomic DNA underwent amplification by bias-controlled multiplex PCR, followed by high-throughput sequencing. The study's own analysis went as follows. To quantify the absolute abundance of every unique TCRbeta CDR3 region, sequences were collapsed and filtered. T cell fraction was estimated by normalizing TCRbeta template counts to usable DNA, which was measured by amplifying reference genes present in all nucleated cells. Repertoire TCRs were annotated as SARS-CoV-2-specific by exact matching of V gene, CDR3 amino acid sequence and J gene to a known reactive TCR set. The reference SARS-CoV-2 TCR set was obtained from MIRA and was filtered for enrichment in COVID-19-positive ImmuneCODE repertoires, whereby public or cross-reactive TCRs were removed. Drawing on the MIRA antigens, annotated TCRs were analysed further at the level of specific ORF or position within ORF. Depth was the summed frequency of annotated unique rearrangements, while breadth was defined as annotated unique rearrangements over total unique productive rearrangements. Two-sided Wilcoxon rank-sum tests were applied when comparing TCR breadth between groups. TCRdb's version of the immuneACCESS table is confined to in-frame rearrangements and falls short of the full clone set. An unresolved V gene accounts for under half of the shortfall where checked; the remainder is of unknown origin. The V and J calls and the clone size are those of that table, but D and trimming were determined from the DNA. The sample profile shows some 180,000 clones; roughly 85% of them were found once. The biggest ten clones account for 5.9% of the sample.

The data stem from a study of Ad26.COV2.S vaccination and SARS-CoV-2 variants (dated by TCRdb to the early 2020s). For the study in its entirety: TCRbeta repertoire sequencing served as the tool for gauging how specific and how broad the SARS-CoV-2-reactive T cell receptors were following Ad26.COV2.S vaccination. The TCR-sequenced set comprised about 30 samples: roughly 19 Ad26.COV2.S vaccine recipients, 5 placebo recipients and 8 SARS-CoV-2 convalescent individuals. Points the paper makes about the study in general: Spike-specific TCR breadth was higher in Ad26.COV2.S recipients than in placebo recipients (P = 0.0014). According to the authors, total T cell responses may have been underestimated by the TCR breadth and depth analyses. Vaccine and placebo recipients had comparable non-spike TCR breadth, which fits with the vaccine containing only spike. After vaccination, substantial breadth of spike-specific CD8+ and CD4+ T cell responses was reported.

The sample's time point, from its label and the paper: individuals recovered from natural SARS-CoV-2 infection. Sequencing used peripheral blood, obtained after recovery from COVID-19. The clonotype was recovered from a human donor who had recovered from COVID-19.

The CDR3 loop reads CASSPQSGSSSPLHF. At the DNA level, the sequence is TGTGCCAGCTCACCACAGTCGGGCAGTAGTTCACCCCTCCACTTT. The sequence is built from TRBV18 and TRBJ1-6; the D gene remains uncertain. V sheds 1 base and J sheds 9 bases, leaving 13 bases between their ends. Taken from the germline V gene, the CDR1 and CDR2 loops are KGHSH and LQKENI. The CDR3 contains 15 residues, cysteine and phenylalanine counted. Only CDR3 DNA remains: 45 bases, in frame from the first base.